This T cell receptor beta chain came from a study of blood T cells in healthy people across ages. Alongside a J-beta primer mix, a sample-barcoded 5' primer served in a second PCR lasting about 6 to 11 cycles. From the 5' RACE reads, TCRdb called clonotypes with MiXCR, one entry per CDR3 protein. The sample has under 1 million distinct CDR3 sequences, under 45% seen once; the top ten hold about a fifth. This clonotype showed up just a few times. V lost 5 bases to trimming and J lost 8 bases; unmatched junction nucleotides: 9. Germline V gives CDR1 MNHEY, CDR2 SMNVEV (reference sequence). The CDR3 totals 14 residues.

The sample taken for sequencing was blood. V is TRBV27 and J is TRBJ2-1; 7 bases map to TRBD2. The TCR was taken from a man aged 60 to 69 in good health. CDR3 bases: TGTGCCAGCAGTAGCGGGGTCCGTACCGATGAGCAGTTCTTC. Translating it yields CASSSGVRTDEQFF.